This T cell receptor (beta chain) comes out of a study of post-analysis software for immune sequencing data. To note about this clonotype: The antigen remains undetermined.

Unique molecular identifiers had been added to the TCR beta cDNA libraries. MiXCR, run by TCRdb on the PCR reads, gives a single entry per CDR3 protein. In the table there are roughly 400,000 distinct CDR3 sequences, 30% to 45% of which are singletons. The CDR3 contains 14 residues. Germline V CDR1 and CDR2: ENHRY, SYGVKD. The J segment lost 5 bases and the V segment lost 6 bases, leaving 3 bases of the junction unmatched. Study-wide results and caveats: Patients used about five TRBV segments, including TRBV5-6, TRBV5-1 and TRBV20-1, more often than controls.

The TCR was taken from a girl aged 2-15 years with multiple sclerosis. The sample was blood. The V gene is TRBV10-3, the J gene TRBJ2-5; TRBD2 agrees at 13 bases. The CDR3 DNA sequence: TGTGCCATCAGGGGGACTAGCGGGGTGGAGACCCAGTACTTC. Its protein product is CAIRGTSGVETQYF.